A selection of T cell receptor beta chains follows, all from one sample in a study of blood T cell repertoires in COVID-19. Here immunoSEQ multiplex PCR was the method, and the copy in TCRdb shows in-frame clones only, minus some. The sample consists of about 280,000 clones, roughly four fifths of them appearing once. The sample was peripheral blood. All receptors come from a woman in her forties or fifties who had recovered from COVID-19. The CDR3 runs from the conserved cysteine through the conserved F or W.

J gene	V gene	CDR3 protein
TRBJ1-5	TRBV6-2/TRBV6-3	CASSELSGGANQPQHF
TRBJ2-3	TRBV4-3	CASSRSGGQNTQYF
TRBJ1-1	TRBV7-9	CASSPPGLRNTEAFF
TRBJ1-2	TRBV7-2	CASSLSQTGSYGYTF
TRBJ1-1	TRBV3-1/TRBV3-2	CASSLQYRGPYTEAFF
TRBJ1-1	TRBV5-4	CASSWQGGDTEAFF
TRBJ1-2	TRBV28	CASSVQQGARGYTF
TRBJ2-1	TRBV6-6	CASSLAGGYNEQFF
TRBJ2-7	TRBV6-1	CASSGTWDRAFYEQYF
TRBJ2-3	TRBV19	CASSVSEDTQYF
TRBJ1-4	TRBV18	CASSRPWRLGQPNEKLFF
TRBJ2-2	TRBV2	CASTGTSVNTGELFF
TRBJ2-1	TRBV7-9	CASSLGLLAGGNEQFF
TRBJ2-3	TRBV7-3	CASRPPGQEFTDTQYF
TRBJ1-6	TRBV6-8	CASRRTGQGNNSPLHF
TRBJ1-5	TRBV28	CASRIQGLNQPQHF
TRBJ1-4	TRBV19	CASSISAGQTSTNEKLFF
TRBJ1-5	TRBV11-3	CASSLPGQGGYRNQPQHF
TRBJ1-6	TRBV12-3/TRBV12-4	CASSFISNSPLHF
TRBJ2-7	TRBV13	CASSPQATHPYEQYF
TRBJ2-2	TRBV18	CASSPAESVGELFF
TRBJ2-7	TRBV28	CASRNTGSYEQYF
TRBJ2-4	TRBV28	CASSLERRAKNIQYF
TRBJ1-3	TRBV19	CASSIATGQSGNTIYF
TRBJ1-5	TRBV27	CASILIVPETGQSLYSNQPQHF
TRBJ2-2	TRBV4-1	CASSPVGGELFF
TRBJ2-7	TRBV11-2	CASSLTGAYEQYF
TRBJ1-2	TRBV7-2	CASSLGAGRPHHYGYTF
TRBJ1-5	TRBV13	CASSFRNQPQHF
TRBJ2-5	TRBV7-7	CASSSGTSFRGETQYF
TRBJ2-7	TRBV3-1/TRBV3-2	CASSQGSGNGAYEQYF
TRBJ1-2	TRBV6-2/TRBV6-3	CASSRDTNIGYTF
TRBJ1-2	TRBV12-5	CASGLVGNTYGYTF
TRBJ1-1	TRBV7-2	CASSLGRGFTEAFF
TRBJ2-7	TRBV11-2	CASSRTSIVQEQYF
TRBJ1-5	TRBV28	CASSLSMLRVRGQPQHF
TRBJ1-3	TRBV5-1	CASSKGRGPGNTIYF
TRBJ1-2	TRBV25-1	CASSNEERGNYGYTF
TRBJ2-7	TRBV6-4	CASSDTGRLPGFYEQYF
TRBJ2-2	TRBV4-3	CASSYGYGAGGTGELFF